This TCR beta chain was found in a study of T cell responses to AZD1222 COVID-19 vaccine. Broader study findings: Baseline antibody screening turned up just a handful of seropositive AZD1222 recipients. Compared with day 0, the breadth and depth of the Spike-specific TCR repertoire rose significantly after two doses of AZD1222. Clonal diversity may have been underestimated, and the donors were mostly white British, with more females than males. After the peak T cell response, and only then, were repertoires sampled.

As regards this clone: Its target is unknown.

The table came from immunoSEQ multiplex PCR; TCRdb's copy has only in-frame clones and leaves some out. The sample holds roughly 260,000 clones; about 92% are singletons and the top ten take around 0.58%. V was trimmed by 1 base and J by 4 bases, leaving 10 bases between them. CDR1 is LNHNV, CDR2 YYDKDF, per germline (reference sequence). CDR3 size: 15 residues. The source is an adult in good health. The material was peripheral blood, obtained on day 0 of AZD1222 vaccination. This chain links TRBV15 with TRBJ1-4; no definite D call. The CDR3 bases are TGTGCCACCAGCAGAGTGTCAGCCGATAATGAAAAACTGTTTTTT. Translated: CATSRVSADNEKLFF.